These 3 T cell receptor beta chains share one sample of origin, sequenced in a study of blood T cells in healthy people across ages. Together with a sample-barcoded 5' primer, a J-beta primer mix was included in a second PCR lasting 7 to 11 cycles. TCRdb used MiXCR to reprocess the 5' RACE reads, holding one entry per CDR3 protein. In the table there are hundreds of thousands of distinct CDR3 sequences, 58% of which are singletons. Sequencing was done on a sample of blood. These receptors came from a man aged 60 to 75 in good health.

The chain has TRBV15 and TRBJ2-3; 11 bases agree with TRBD1. The CDR3 sequence is 15 residues long. The V gene's germline CDR1 is LNHNV and CDR2 YYDKDF (reference sequence). The ends lost 6 bases at V and 6 bases at J; junction bases unmatched: 8. CDR3 protein: CATRDRDRGFDTQYF. The CDR3 nucleotides are TGTGCCACCAGAGACCGGGACAGGGGGTTTGATACGCAGTATTTT.

The chain combines TRBV2 with TRBJ2-4, with D hard to call. The J call may be wrong; the DNA end is better matched by TRBJ2-5. There are 14 residues in the CDR3. CDR1 SNHLY and CDR2 FYNNEI come from the germline V gene. The CDR3 nucleotides are TGTGCCAGCAGTGCCGACGGAAACCAAGAGACCCAGTACTTC. This sequence encodes CASSADGNQETQYF.

This clonotype appeared a few times. J is TRBJ2-3 and V is TRBV5-5, with a weak D call TRBD2 (5 bases). The CDR3 contains 13 residues. V lost 7 bases, J lost 1 base, and 10 bases lay in between. CDR1 and CDR2 from the germline V gene are SGHKS and YYEKEE (reference sequence). CDR3 DNA sequence: TGTGCCAGCCGACCCGGGGGCACAGATACGCAGTATTTT. As protein: CASRPGGTDTQYF.